The rows below give T cell receptor beta chains drawn from one sample of a study of patients and donors after allogeneic stem cell transplantation. TCRdb re-called the RT-PCR reads with MiXCR, one entry per CDR3 protein. The sample carries more than 850,000 distinct CDR3 sequences, more than 15% recorded once. The sequenced material came from blood, either unsorted or a sorted T cell fraction (not recorded which). The source is a human donor who was either an allogeneic HSCT recipient or a stem cell or donor lymphocyte infusion donor (not recorded which). It is not recorded whose cells these are; they may come from a transplant donor. Both conserved end residues are trimmed from each CDR3. The order of the fields is V gene, J gene, CDR3 protein.

V gene: TRBV4-3
J gene: TRBJ2-1
CDR3 protein: ASSPGLAGGANYNEQF

V gene: TRBV12-3/TRBV12-4
J gene: TRBJ1-2
CDR3 protein: ASSLLRGRDGYT

V gene: TRBV20-1
J gene: TRBJ2-3
CDR3 protein: SAETSGDTQY

V gene: TRBV27
J gene: TRBJ2-7
CDR3 protein: ASSLGGQDYEQY

V gene: TRBV15
J gene: TRBJ1-2
CDR3 protein: ATSREVVRGYT

V gene: TRBV24-1
J gene: TRBJ2-1
CDR3 protein: ATSDLRDRRNNEQF

V gene: TRBV20-1
J gene: TRBJ2-3
CDR3 protein: SARGSSGRLADTQY

V gene: TRBV2
J gene: TRBJ2-1
CDR3 protein: ASSALRPRSYNEQF

V gene: TRBV12-3/TRBV12-4
J gene: TRBJ1-2
CDR3 protein: ASSLRSLINYGYT

V gene: TRBV30
J gene: TRBJ2-5
CDR3 protein: AWSVNLGKFETQY

V gene: TRBV20-1
J gene: TRBJ2-1
CDR3 protein: SARDQASGSYNEQF

V gene: TRBV25-1
J gene: TRBJ1-1
CDR3 protein: ASSETPNTEAF

V gene: TRBV9
J gene: TRBJ2-1
CDR3 protein: ASSAHYNEQF

V gene: TRBV4-1
J gene: TRBJ2-6
CDR3 protein: ASSQDLAGGLGSGANVLT

V gene: TRBV9
J gene: TRBJ2-7
CDR3 protein: ASSRWSGQYEQY

V gene: TRBV7-2
J gene: TRBJ2-5
CDR3 protein: ASSLEGGLEKTQY

V gene: TRBV6-5
J gene: TRBJ2-1
CDR3 protein: ASSYSGVRSYNEQF

V gene: TRBV4-3
J gene: TRBJ2-2
CDR3 protein: ASSRQGSGELF

V gene: TRBV6-1
J gene: TRBJ1-5
CDR3 protein: ASSEIRLGGARQPQH

V gene: TRBV7-3
J gene: TRBJ2-2
CDR3 protein: ASSHRDGGELF

V gene: TRBV20-1
J gene: TRBJ2-5
CDR3 protein: SAPGQKQETQY

V gene: TRBV6-1
J gene: TRBJ2-1
CDR3 protein: ASSPPTRTSGSYNEQF

V gene: TRBV20-1
J gene: TRBJ1-2
CDR3 protein: SAVTGGAGYT

V gene: TRBV7-9
J gene: TRBJ2-1
CDR3 protein: ASSLGGLAGENNEQF

V gene: TRBV7-9
J gene: TRBJ2-3
CDR3 protein: ASSRDTQGDTQY

V gene: TRBV7-9
J gene: TRBJ1-4
CDR3 protein: ASSSSGKNLLDEKLF

V gene: TRBV18
J gene: TRBJ1-2
CDR3 protein: ASSPMTGKANYGYT

V gene: TRBV12-3/TRBV12-4
J gene: TRBJ1-1
CDR3 protein: ASSVPGLKTEAF

V gene: TRBV6-1
J gene: TRBJ2-7
CDR3 protein: ASSHRDRSSYEQY

V gene: TRBV2
J gene: TRBJ2-7
CDR3 protein: ASTGENTYEQY

V gene: TRBV20-1
J gene: TRBJ2-3
CDR3 protein: SAPSGSTDTQY

V gene: TRBV6-5
J gene: TRBJ1-1
CDR3 protein: ASSYLQVGGNTEAF

V gene: TRBV6-5
J gene: TRBJ2-3
CDR3 protein: ASSYSRLAGGPSTDTQY

V gene: TRBV9
J gene: TRBJ2-1
CDR3 protein: ASSPGGAGEQF

V gene: TRBV7-7
J gene: TRBJ2-7
CDR3 protein: ASSPNRVGEQY

V gene: TRBV6-1
J gene: TRBJ2-1
CDR3 protein: ASSPLEGVHLQF

V gene: TRBV11-2
J gene: TRBJ2-2
CDR3 protein: ASSLGRGSTGELF

V gene: TRBV20-1
J gene: TRBJ2-1
CDR3 protein: SAGGLAGEGRNEQF

V gene: TRBV20-1
J gene: TRBJ2-7
CDR3 protein: SAPITSSYEQY

V gene: TRBV6-2/TRBV6-3
J gene: TRBJ1-5
CDR3 protein: ASSRTWNSNQPQH

V gene: TRBV24-1
J gene: TRBJ2-1
CDR3 protein: ATSDLSLSGSMDEQF

V gene: TRBV27
J gene: TRBJ2-7
CDR3 protein: ASSLRGLAGYEQY

V gene: TRBV11-2
J gene: TRBJ2-7
CDR3 protein: ASRGGIEQY

V gene: TRBV12-3/TRBV12-4
J gene: TRBJ2-5
CDR3 protein: ASSPAGIQETQY

V gene: TRBV12-3/TRBV12-4
J gene: TRBJ1-2
CDR3 protein: ASSGGRWET

V gene: TRBV7-9
J gene: TRBJ1-1
CDR3 protein: ASSLVGNLNTEAF

V gene: TRBV4-1
J gene: TRBJ2-2
CDR3 protein: ASSPPWLADNTGELF

V gene: TRBV12-3/TRBV12-4
J gene: TRBJ2-5
CDR3 protein: ASSLRLAGGGGQETQY

V gene: TRBV12-5
J gene: TRBJ2-5
CDR3 protein: ASGLLAGGPLMETQY